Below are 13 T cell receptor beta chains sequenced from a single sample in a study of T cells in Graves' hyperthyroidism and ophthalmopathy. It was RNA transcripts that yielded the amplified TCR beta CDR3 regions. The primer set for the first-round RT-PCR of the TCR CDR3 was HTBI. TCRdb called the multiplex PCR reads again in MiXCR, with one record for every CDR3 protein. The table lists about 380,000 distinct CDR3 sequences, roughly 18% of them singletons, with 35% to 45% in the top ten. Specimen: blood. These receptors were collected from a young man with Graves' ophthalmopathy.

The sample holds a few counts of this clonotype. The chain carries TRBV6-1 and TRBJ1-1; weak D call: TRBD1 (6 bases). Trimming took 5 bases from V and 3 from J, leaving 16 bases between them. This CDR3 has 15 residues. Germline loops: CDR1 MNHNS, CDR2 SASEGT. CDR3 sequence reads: CASSYSPGVYTEAFF. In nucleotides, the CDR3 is TGTGCCAGCAGTTACTCCCCAGGGGTATACACTGAAGCTTTCTTT.

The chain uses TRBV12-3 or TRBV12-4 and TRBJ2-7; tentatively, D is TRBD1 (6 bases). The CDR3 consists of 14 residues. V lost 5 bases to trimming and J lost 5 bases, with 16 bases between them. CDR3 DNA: TGTGCCAGCAGTCAATCGGGGACAATCGACGAGCAGTACTTC. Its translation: CASSQSGTIDEQYF.

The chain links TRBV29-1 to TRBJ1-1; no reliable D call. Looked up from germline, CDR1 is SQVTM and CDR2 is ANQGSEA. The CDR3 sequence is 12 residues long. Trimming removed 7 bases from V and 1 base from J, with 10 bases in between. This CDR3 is CSAGRQNTEAFF. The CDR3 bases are TGCAGCGCGGGCAGACAGAACACTGAAGCTTTCTTT.

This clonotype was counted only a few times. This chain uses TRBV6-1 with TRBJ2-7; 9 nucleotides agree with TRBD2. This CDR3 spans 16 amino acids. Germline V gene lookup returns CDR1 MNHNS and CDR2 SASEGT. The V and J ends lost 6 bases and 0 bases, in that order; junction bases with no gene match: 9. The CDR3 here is CASSNAGRGGSYEQYF. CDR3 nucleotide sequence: TGTGCCAGCAGCAATGCCGGGCGGGGGGGCTCCTACGAGCAGTACTTC.

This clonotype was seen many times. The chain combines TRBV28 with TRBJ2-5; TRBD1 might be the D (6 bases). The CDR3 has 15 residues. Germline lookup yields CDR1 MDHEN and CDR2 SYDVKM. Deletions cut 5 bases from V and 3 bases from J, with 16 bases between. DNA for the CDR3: TGTGCCAGCAGTCATCACCGGGACAACAAAGAGACCCAGTACTTC. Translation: CASSHHRDNKETQYF.

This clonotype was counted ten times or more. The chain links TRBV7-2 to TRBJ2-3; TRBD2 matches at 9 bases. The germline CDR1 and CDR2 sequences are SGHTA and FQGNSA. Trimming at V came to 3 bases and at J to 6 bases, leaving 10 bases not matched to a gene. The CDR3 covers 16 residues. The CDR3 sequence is CASSLALAGLRDTQYF. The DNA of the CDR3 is TGTGCCAGCAGCTTGGCCCTAGCGGGGCTACGTGATACGCAGTATTTT.

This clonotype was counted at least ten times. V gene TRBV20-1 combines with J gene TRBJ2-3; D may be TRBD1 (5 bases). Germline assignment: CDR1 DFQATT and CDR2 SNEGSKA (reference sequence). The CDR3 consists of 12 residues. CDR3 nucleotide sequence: TGCAGCGCTGGGGCGTTGACAGATACGCAGTATTTT. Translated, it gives CSAGALTDTQYF.

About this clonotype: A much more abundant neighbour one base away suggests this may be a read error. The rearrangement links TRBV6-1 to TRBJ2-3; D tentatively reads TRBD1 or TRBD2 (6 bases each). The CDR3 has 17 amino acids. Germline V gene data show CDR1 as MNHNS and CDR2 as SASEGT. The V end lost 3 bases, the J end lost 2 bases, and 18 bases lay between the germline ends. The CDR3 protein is CASSEFGRTAPTDTQYF. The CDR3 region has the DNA TGTGCCAGCAGTGAGTTTGGGAGGACAGCTCCCACAGATACGCAGTATTTT.

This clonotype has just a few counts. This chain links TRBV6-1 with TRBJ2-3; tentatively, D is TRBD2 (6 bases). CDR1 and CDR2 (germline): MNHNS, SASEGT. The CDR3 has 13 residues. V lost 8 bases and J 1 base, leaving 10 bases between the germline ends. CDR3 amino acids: CASLGGGTDTQYF. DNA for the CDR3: TGTGCCAGCCTGGGGGGTGGCACAGATACGCAGTATTTT.

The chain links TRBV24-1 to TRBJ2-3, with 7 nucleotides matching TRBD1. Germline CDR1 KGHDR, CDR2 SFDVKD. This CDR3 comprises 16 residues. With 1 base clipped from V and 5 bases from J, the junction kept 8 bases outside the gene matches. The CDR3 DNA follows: TGTGCCACCAGTGATTTCCTAGACAGGGATGGAGATACGCAGTATTTT. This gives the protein CATSDFLDRDGDTQYF.

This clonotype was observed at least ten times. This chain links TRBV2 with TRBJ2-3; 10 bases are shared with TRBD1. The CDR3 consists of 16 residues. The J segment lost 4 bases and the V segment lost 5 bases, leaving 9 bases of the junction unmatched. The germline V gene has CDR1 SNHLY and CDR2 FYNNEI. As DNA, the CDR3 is TGTGCCAGCAGTTCCCCCGGGACAGGGGCCGCAGATACGCAGTATTTT. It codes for CASSSPGTGAADTQYF.

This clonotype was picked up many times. This chain's CDR3 is CASSYVRGLTYEQYF. CDR3 nucleotide sequence: TGTGCCAGCAGTTACGTTCGCGGACTGACCTACGAGCAGTACTTC. The gene calls are TRBV6-2 or TRBV6-3 and TRBJ2-7, with a weak D call TRBD2 (5 bases). The V and J ends lost 2 bases and 2 bases respectively, with 13 bases between them. Germline assignment: CDR1 MNHEY and CDR2 SVGEGT. This CDR3 comprises 15 residues.

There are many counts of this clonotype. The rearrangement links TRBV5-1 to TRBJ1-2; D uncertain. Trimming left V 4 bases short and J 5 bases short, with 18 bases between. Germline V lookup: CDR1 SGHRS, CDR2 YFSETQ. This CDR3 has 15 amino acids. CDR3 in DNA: TGCGCCAGCAGCCCCAAGGCAGCCACCGGATATGGCTACACCTTC. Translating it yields CASSPKAATGYGYTF. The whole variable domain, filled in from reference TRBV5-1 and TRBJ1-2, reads KAGVTQTPRYLIKTRGQQVTLSCSPISGHRSVSWYQQTPGQGLQFLFEYFSETQRNKGNFPGRFSGRQFSNSRSEMNVSTLELGDSALYLCASSPKAATGYGYTFGSGTRLTVV.